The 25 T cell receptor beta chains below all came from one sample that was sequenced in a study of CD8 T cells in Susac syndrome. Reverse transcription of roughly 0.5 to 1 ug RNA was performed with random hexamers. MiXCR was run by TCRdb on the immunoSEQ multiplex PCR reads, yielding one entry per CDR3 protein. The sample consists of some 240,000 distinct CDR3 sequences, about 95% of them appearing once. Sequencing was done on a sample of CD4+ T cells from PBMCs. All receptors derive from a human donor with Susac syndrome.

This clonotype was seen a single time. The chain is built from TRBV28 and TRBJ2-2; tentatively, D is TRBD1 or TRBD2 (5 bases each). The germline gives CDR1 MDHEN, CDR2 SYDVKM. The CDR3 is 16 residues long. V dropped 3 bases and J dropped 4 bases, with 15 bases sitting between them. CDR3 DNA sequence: TGTGCCAGCAGTTTGGGGGACCCCAAGCGCACCGGGGAGCTGTTTTTT. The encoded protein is CASSLGDPKRTGELFF.

The CDR3 region has the DNA TGTGCCACCAGCGGGGAAGCGGGAGCGACCTACGAGCAGTACTTC. Protein: CATSGEAGATYEQYF. The rearrangement links TRBV15 to TRBJ2-7, with TRBD2 matching over 8 bases. CDR1 LNHNV and CDR2 YYDKDF come from the germline V gene (reference sequence). The CDR3 spans 15 residues. V lost 5 bases and J lost 2; bases outside the gene matches: 8.

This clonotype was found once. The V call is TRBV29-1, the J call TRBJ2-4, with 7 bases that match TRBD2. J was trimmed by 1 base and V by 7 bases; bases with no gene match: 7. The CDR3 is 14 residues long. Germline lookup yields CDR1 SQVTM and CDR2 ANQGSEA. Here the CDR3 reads CSATWGGAKNIQYF. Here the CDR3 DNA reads TGCAGCGCTACCTGGGGGGGGGCCAAAAACATTCAGTACTTC.

CDR3 sequence reads: CSAEQDYEQYF. The CDR3 coding sequence is TGCAGTGCCGAACAGGACTACGAGCAGTACTTC. The chain is built from TRBV20-1 and TRBJ2-7; maybe TRBD1 (5 bases). The CDR3 has 11 amino acids. V gave up 6 bases and J gave up 3 bases, with 9 bases separating them. Looked up from germline, CDR1 is DFQATT and CDR2 is SNEGSKA (reference sequence).

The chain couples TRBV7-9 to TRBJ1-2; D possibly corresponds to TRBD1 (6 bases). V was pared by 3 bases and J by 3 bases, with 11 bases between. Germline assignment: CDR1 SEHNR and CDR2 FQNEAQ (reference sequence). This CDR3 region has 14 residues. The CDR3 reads CASSFRTADYGYTF. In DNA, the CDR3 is TGTGCCAGCAGCTTCCGGACAGCAGACTATGGCTACACCTTC.

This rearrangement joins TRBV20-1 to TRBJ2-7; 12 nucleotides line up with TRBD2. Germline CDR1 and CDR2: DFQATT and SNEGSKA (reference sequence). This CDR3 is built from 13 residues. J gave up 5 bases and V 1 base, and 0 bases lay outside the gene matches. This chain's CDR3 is CSARASGRDEQYF. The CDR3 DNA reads TGCAGTGCTAGAGCTAGCGGGAGGGACGAGCAGTACTTC.

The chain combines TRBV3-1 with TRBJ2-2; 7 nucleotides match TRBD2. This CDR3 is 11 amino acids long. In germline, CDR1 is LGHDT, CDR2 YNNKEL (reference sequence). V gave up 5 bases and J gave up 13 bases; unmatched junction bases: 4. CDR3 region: CASSMGGTLFF. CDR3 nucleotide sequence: TGTGCCAGCAGCATGGGGGGGACGCTGTTTTTT. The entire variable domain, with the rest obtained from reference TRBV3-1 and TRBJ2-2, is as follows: DTAVSQTPKYLVTQMGNDKSIKCEQNLGHDTMYWYKQDSKKFLKIMFSYNNKELIINETVPNRFSPKSPDKAHLNLHINSLELGDSAVYFCASSMGGTLFFGEGSRLTVL.

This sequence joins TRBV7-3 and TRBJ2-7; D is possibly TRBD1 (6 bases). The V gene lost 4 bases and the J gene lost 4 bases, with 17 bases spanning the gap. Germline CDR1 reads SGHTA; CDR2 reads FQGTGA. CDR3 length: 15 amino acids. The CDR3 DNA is TGTGCCAGCAGCTCCGCTACAGGGACCCTGTACGAGCAGTACTTC. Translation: CASSSATGTLYEQYF.

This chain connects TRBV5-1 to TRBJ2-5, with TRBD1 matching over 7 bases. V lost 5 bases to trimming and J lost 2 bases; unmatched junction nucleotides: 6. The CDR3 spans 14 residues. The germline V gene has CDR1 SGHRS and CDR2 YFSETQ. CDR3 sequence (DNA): TGCGCCAGCAGAATAAGGGACAGACAAGAGACCCAGTACTTC. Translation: CASRIRDRQETQYF.

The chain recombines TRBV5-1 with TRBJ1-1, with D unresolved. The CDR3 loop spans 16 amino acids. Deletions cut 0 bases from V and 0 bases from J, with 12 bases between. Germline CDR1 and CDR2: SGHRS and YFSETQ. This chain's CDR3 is CASSLDGSIMNTEAFF. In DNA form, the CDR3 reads TGCGCCAGCAGCTTGGACGGGAGCATAATGAACACTGAAGCTTTCTTT. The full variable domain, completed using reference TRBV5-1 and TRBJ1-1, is KAGVTQTPRYLIKTRGQQVTLSCSPISGHRSVSWYQQTPGQGLQFLFEYFSETQRNKGNFPGRFSGRQFSNSRSEMNVSTLELGDSALYLCASSLDGSIMNTEAFFGQGTRLTVV.

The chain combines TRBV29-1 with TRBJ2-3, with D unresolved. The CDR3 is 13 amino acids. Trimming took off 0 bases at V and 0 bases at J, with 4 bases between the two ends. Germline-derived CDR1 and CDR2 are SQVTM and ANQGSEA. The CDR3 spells CSVEDLSTDTQYF. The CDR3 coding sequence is TGCAGCGTTGAAGATCTGAGCACAGATACGCAGTATTTT.

The CDR3 sequence is CASSSGAWEQYF. As DNA, the CDR3 is TGTGCCAGCAGTTCTGGGGCTTGGGAGCAGTACTTC. The chain couples TRBV12-3 or TRBV12-4 to TRBJ2-7; D possibly corresponds to TRBD1 (5 bases). Trimming shortened V by 4 bases and J by 7 bases, and 11 bases separated the two germline ends. The CDR3 sequence is 12 residues long.

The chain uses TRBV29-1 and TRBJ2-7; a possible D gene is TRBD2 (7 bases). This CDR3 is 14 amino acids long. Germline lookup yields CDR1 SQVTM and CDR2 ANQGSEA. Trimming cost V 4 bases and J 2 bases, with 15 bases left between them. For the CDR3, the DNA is TGCAGCGTTGGGTCGGGGGGCTCAACCTACGAGCAGTACTTC. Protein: CSVGSGGSTYEQYF.

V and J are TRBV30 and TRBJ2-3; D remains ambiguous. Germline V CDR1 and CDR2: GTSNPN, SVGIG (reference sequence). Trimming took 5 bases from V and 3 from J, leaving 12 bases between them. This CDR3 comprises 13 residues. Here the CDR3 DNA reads TGTGCCTGGTCAGGTAGTCGGACAGATACGCAGTATTTT. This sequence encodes CAWSGSRTDTQYF.

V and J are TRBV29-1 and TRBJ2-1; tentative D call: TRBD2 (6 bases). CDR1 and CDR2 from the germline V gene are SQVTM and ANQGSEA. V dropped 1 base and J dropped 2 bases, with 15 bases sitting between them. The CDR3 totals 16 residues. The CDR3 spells CSVEGAPSDTYNEQFF. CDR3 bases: TGCAGCGTTGAAGGGGCGCCTAGCGATACCTACAATGAGCAGTTCTTC.

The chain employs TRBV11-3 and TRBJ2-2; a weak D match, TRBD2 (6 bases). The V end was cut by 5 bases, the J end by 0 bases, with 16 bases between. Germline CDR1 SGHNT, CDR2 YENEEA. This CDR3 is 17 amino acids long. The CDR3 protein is CASSRPGREANTGELFF. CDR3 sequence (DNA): TGTGCCAGCAGCCGCCCAGGGCGGGAAGCGAACACCGGGGAGCTGTTTTTT.

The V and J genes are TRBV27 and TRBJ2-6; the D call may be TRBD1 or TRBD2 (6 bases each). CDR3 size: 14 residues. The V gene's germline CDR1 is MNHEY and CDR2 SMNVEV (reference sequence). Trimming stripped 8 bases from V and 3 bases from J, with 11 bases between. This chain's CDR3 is CASRGQIGANVLTF. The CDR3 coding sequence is TGTGCCAGCCGGGGGCAAATTGGGGCCAACGTCCTGACTTTC.

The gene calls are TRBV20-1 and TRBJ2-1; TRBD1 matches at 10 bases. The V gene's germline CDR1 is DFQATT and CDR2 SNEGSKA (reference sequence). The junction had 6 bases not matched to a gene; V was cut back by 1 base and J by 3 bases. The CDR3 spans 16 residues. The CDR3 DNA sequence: TGCAGTGCTAGAGGAACCCGGGACAGGGGCTACAATGAGCAGTTCTTC. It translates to CSARGTRDRGYNEQFF.

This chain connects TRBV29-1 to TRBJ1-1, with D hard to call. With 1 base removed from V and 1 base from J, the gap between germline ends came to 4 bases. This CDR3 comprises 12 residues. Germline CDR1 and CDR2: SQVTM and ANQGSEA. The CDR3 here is CSVEAKNTEAFF. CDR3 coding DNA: TGCAGCGTTGAAGCGAAGAACACTGAAGCTTTCTTT.

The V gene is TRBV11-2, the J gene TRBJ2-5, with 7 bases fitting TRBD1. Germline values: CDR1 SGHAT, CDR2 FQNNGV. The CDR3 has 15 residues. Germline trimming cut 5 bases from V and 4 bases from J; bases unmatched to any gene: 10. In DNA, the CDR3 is TGTGCCAGCAGCGGCGATAGGGACAGCCCAGAGACCCAGTACTTC. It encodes CASSGDRDSPETQYF.

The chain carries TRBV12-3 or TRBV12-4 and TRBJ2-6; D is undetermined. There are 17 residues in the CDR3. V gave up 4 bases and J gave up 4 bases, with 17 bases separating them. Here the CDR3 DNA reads TGTGCCAGCAGTTCCCCGGATTCTGGCACCGGGGCCAACGTCCTGACTTTC. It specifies CASSSPDSGTGANVLTF.

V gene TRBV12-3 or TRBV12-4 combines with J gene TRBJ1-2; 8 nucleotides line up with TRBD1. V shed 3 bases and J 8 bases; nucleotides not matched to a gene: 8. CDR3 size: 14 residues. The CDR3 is CASSLSRGHEGYTF. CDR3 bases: TGTGCCAGCAGTTTGAGCAGGGGGCATGAGGGCTACACCTTC.

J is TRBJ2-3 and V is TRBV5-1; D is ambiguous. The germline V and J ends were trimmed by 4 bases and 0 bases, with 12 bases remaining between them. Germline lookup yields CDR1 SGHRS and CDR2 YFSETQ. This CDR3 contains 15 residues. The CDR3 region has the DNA TGCGCCAGCAGCGGATGGAGATCTAGCACAGATACGCAGTATTTT. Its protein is CASSGWRSSTDTQYF.

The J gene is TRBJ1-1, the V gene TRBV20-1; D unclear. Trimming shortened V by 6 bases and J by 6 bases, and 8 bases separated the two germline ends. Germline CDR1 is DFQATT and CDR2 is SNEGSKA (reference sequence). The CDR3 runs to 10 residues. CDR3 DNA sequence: TGCAGTGCCGGTTTACCTGAAGCTTTCTTT. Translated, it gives CSAGLPEAFF.

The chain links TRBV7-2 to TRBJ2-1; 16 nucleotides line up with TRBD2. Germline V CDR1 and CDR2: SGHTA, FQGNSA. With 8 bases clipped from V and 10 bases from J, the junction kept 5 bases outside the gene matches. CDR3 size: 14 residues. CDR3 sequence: CASDPGLAGGEQFF. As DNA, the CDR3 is TGTGCCAGCGACCCGGGACTAGCGGGGGGGGAGCAGTTCTTC.